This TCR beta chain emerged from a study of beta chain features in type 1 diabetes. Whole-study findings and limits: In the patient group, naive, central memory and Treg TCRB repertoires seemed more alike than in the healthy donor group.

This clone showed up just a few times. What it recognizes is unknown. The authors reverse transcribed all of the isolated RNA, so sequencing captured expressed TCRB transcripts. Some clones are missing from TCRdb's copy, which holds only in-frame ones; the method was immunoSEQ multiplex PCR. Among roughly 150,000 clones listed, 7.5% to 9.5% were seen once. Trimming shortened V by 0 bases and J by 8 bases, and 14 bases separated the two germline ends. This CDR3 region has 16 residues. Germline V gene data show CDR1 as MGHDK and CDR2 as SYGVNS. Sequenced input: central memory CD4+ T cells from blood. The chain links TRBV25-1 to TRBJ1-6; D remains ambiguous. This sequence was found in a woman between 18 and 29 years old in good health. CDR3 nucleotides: TGTGCCAGCAGTGAATATACCGGGAGTTCAGATTCACCCCTCCACTTT. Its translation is CASSEYTGSSDSPLHF.